A selection of T cell receptor beta chains follows, all from one sample in a study of cytomegalovirus exposure and HLA in healthy donors. Assay: immunoSEQ multiplex PCR; the TCRdb copy retains only in-frame clones and omits some. The sample records roughly 97,000 clones, around a tenth being singletons. Sequencing used PBMCs. The receptors were gathered from a man aged 45-60 years in good health and CMV-seropositive. Each CDR3 is given with its conserved first and last residue.

V	J	CDR3
TRBV9	TRBJ1-1	CASSTNWWAEAFF
TRBV14	TRBJ2-1	CASSLKGLVPNEQFF
TRBV4-2	TRBJ2-7	CASSHSQGAQYEQYF
TRBV6-6	TRBJ2-1	CASVDGRASRDEQFF
TRBV4-1	TRBJ1-4	CASSQVLQGPPNEKLFF
TRBV5-1	TRBJ1-1	CASSPEGSGTEAFF
TRBV28	TRBJ2-3	CASNTGGRSADTQYF
TRBV28	TRBJ1-5	CASTLTGNQPQHF
TRBV29-1	TRBJ1-1	CSGTQAEAFF
TRBV10-1	TRBJ2-4	CASSDGTAAKNIQYF
TRBV7-2	TRBJ2-3	CASSWKAGRTDTQYF
TRBV27	TRBJ1-1	CASSPLLGGGENTEAFF
TRBV6-4	TRBJ2-7	CASSELGKGSGREPYEQYF
TRBV5-1	TRBJ2-7	CASSTTGTGVDEQYF
TRBV7-9	TRBJ1-1	CASSLEIASAEAFF
TRBV7-8	TRBJ2-4	CASSTWTGHAKNIQYF
TRBV7-2	TRBJ1-3	CASSLQAGIVGNTIYF
TRBV15	TRBJ2-7	CATSRRGQGAYEQYF
TRBV6-1	TRBJ2-4	CASSAEDRAKNIQYF
TRBV11-1	TRBJ2-7	CASSTPATGGKNEQYF
TRBV6-1	TRBJ2-5	CASTLHRDSQETQYF
TRBV18	TRBJ2-1	CASSPQTGDNEQFF
TRBV19	TRBJ1-2	CASSITGYGYTF
TRBV5-1	TRBJ2-3	CASSPNPTRSTDTQYF
TRBV6-1	TRBJ2-7	CASSEAKGAPYEQYF
TRBV28	TRBJ2-6	CASSSPAGANVLTF
TRBV10-3	TRBJ2-7	CAITSGTRDSAQYF
TRBV7-9	TRBJ1-1	CASSLVQGPNTEAFF
TRBV14	NA	CASSHGQGGYEQYF
TRBV5-3	TRBJ1-5	CARSFKSGGNNQPQHF
TRBV6-5	TRBJ2-7	CASRLTGGWTEQYF
TRBV4-3	TRBJ2-6	CASSQEEGTGANVLTF
TRBV28	TRBJ1-2	CASSLVPGQGYGYTF
TRBV5-8	TRBJ1-6	CASTEPGAYNSPLHF
TRBV28	TRBJ2-1	CASDGLAGGREQFF
TRBV6-1	TRBJ2-7	CASNRQGYGSEQYF
TRBV7-9	TRBJ2-1	CASSTGGGYNEQFF
TRBV27	TRBJ2-2	CASSERQNTGELFF
TRBV7-9	TRBJ2-1	CASSPFGTGHNEQFF
TRBV28	TRBJ1-2	CASSPRGGHYGYTF
TRBV2	TRBJ1-1	CASSIGRLGNTEAFF
TRBV28	TRBJ1-2	CASSSPPGQLYGYTF
TRBV19	TRBJ2-2	CASSIEYARPTGELFF
TRBV5-1	TRBJ1-3	CASSSPGLTGNTIYF
TRBV28	TRBJ2-3	CASREGSGFTDTQYF
TRBV2	TRBJ2-3	CASTQLAGEGADTQYF
TRBV6-5	TRBJ2-3	CASRSLAAPTNTQYF
TRBV27	TRBJ2-1	CASSSPGTGDNEQFF